The 20 T cell receptor beta chains below were found in one sample sequenced in a study of T cells in Graves' hyperthyroidism and ophthalmopathy. RNA transcripts were the template for amplifying TCR beta CDR3 regions. In the first-round RT-PCR of the TCR CDR3, the HTBI primer set was used. TCRdb ran MiXCR on the multiplex PCR reads and lists one entry per CDR3 protein. The sample contains approximately 490,000 distinct CDR3 sequences, about 22% of which appear only once. Sequenced: blood. These TCRs come from a woman in her 70s with Graves' ophthalmopathy.

This clonotype was observed many times. The genes are TRBV5-1 and TRBJ1-1; D is unresolved. The CDR3 length is 15 residues. CDR1 is SGHRS, CDR2 YFSETQ, per germline. V was clipped by 4 bases and J by 1 base, with 14 bases between them. CDR3 sequence: CASSRELGRNTEAFF. Written as DNA, the CDR3 is TGCGCCAGCAGCCGTGAGCTGGGCCGGAACACTGAAGCTTTCTTT.

This clonotype was counted a few times. The rearrangement joins TRBV10-1 to TRBJ1-5; tentatively, D is TRBD1 (6 bases). CDR3 length: 15 amino acids. Per the germline V gene, CDR1 is WNHNN and CDR2 is SYGVQD (reference sequence). V lost 6 bases to trimming and J lost 5 bases, with 17 bases between them. The CDR3: CASSETNRVHQPQHF. The CDR3 coding sequence is TGCGCCAGCAGCGAAACGAACAGGGTACATCAGCCCCAGCATTTT.

The chain couples TRBV10-3 to TRBJ1-1, with D hard to call. V shed 10 bases and J shed 2 bases, with 14 bases lying between them. The CDR3 consists of 13 residues. Looked up from germline, CDR1 is ENHRY and CDR2 is SYGVKD. This chain's CDR3 is CATNFETNTEAFF. Written as DNA, the CDR3 is TGTGCCACGAATTTCGAGACAAACACTGAAGCTTTCTTT.

A few counts support this clonotype. The V call is TRBV6-2 or TRBV6-3, the J call TRBJ1-5, with D possibly TRBD1 on 5 matching bases. V lost 5 bases, J lost 5 bases, and 16 bases lay in between. The CDR3 is 15 residues long. Per germline, CDR1 MNHEY and CDR2 SVGEGT. CDR3 bases: TGTGCCAGCAGTGACGGGGCAGAGCGTTATCAGCCCCAGCATTTT. Residues: CASSDGAERYQPQHF.

This clonotype was seen a few times. The chain links TRBV30 to TRBJ2-1; D remains unclear. Germline CDR1 is GTSNPN and CDR2 is SVGIG (reference sequence). Trimming shortened V by 1 base and J by 6 bases, and 1 base separated the two germline ends. The CDR3 has 10 amino acids. The CDR3 here is CAWSGNEQFF. The CDR3, as DNA: TGTGCCTGGAGTGGCAATGAGCAGTTCTTC.

This clonotype turned up a few times. The chain has TRBV2 and TRBJ2-5, with D perhaps TRBD1 (5 bases). Germline CDR1 and CDR2: SNHLY and FYNNEI. Trimming pared 6 bases from V and 7 bases from J, leaving 9 bases between. The CDR3 consists of 11 residues. CDR3 DNA sequence: TGTGCCAGCAGCCCCCAGGGGACCCAGTACTTC. This translates into CASSPQGTQYF. Full variable domain (missing parts from reference TRBV2 and TRBJ2-5): EPEVTQTPSHQVTQMGQEVILRCVPISNHLYFYWYRQILGQKVEFLVSFYNNEISEKSEIFDDQFSVERPDGSNFTLKIRSTKLEDSAMYFCASSPQGTQYFGPGTRLLVL.

J is TRBJ2-1 and V is TRBV18; a possible D gene is TRBD2 (6 bases). The DNA end lines up better with TRBJ2-7; the J call may be wrong. The CDR3 has 15 amino acids. Per the germline V gene, CDR1 is KGHSH and CDR2 is LQKENI. The CDR3, as DNA: TGTGCCAGCTCACCACTCGGGAGCTCCTACAATGAGCAGTACTTC. Translated, it gives CASSPLGSSYNEQYF.

This chain uses TRBV20-1 with TRBJ2-4; weak D call: TRBD2 (5 bases). The CDR3 length is 14 residues. The V and J ends lost 6 bases and 8 bases respectively, with 20 bases between them. Germline CDR1 and CDR2: DFQATT and SNEGSKA (reference sequence). The CDR3 loop is CSAAPGDILDIQYF. CDR3 in DNA: TGCAGTGCGGCCCCCGGGGATATTCTGGACATTCAGTACTTC.

This clonotype was counted at least ten times. The chain links TRBV28 to TRBJ1-3; D may be TRBD1 (6 bases). V gave up 9 bases and J gave up 0 bases, with 15 bases separating them. CDR1 is MDHEN, CDR2 SYDVKM, per germline. The CDR3 extends over 15 amino acids. CDR3: CASYPGQISGNTIYF. DNA of the CDR3: TGTGCCAGTTACCCGGGACAAATCTCTGGAAACACCATATATTTT.

This chain's CDR3 is CASSEAGTGIPDTQYF. CDR3 nucleotides: TGCGCCAGCTCGGAAGCCGGGACAGGGATCCCAGATACGCAGTATTTT. V gene TRBV5-1 combines with J gene TRBJ2-3, with 9 bases that match TRBD1. The CDR3 sequence is 16 residues long. J lost 4 bases, V lost 7 bases, and 13 bases had no gene match. Germline V lookup: CDR1 SGHRS, CDR2 YFSETQ.

This clonotype was recorded at least ten times. The rearrangement joins TRBV28 to TRBJ2-7; D call uncertain. CDR3 size: 12 residues. Germline loops: CDR1 MDHEN, CDR2 SYDVKM. Trimming shortened V by 5 bases and J by 7 bases, and 12 bases separated the two germline ends. CDR3 in amino acids: CASSPPKEEQYF. The CDR3 DNA is TGTGCCAGCAGTCCGCCCAAGGAGGAGCAGTACTTC.

V and J are TRBV6-4 and TRBJ2-1; the match to TRBD2 covers 7 bases. V gave up 3 bases and J gave up 6 bases; unmatched junction bases: 2. CDR1 is MRHNA and CDR2 is SNTAGT in the germline V gene. The CDR3 is made up of 13 amino acids. Here the CDR3 reads CASSETGGNEQFF. For the CDR3, the DNA is TGTGCCAGCAGTGAGACGGGAGGCAATGAGCAGTTCTTC.

This clonotype has ten or more counts. This chain joins TRBV11-2 and TRBJ2-5, with D maybe TRBD2 (7 bases). The ends were cut back, 1 base at V and 7 bases at J, with 16 bases in the middle. Germline V gene data show CDR1 as SGHAT and CDR2 as FQNNGV. This CDR3 is 15 amino acids long. DNA of the CDR3: TGTGCCAGCAGCTTAGCCGGGGGGCGATTGGTGACCCAGTACTTC. This gives the protein CASSLAGGRLVTQYF. Combining the CDR3 with reference TRBV11-2 and TRBJ2-5 gives the whole variable domain EAGVAQSPRYKIIEKRQSVAFWCNPISGHATLYWYQQILGQGPKLLIQFQNNGVVDDSQLPKDRFSAERLKGVDSTLKIQPAKLEDSAVYLCASSLAGGRLVTQYFGPGTRLLVL.

Regarding this clonotype: This is likely a read error, given that the CDR3 carries no conserved phenylalanine or tryptophan at its end. The V call is TRBV9, the J call TRBJ1-1, with 7 bases identical to TRBD1. This CDR3 spans 14 amino acids. J was trimmed by 2 bases and V by 8 bases; bases with no gene match: 9. Per germline, CDR1 SGDLS and CDR2 YYNGEE. CDR3 sequence: CASGGTALNTEAFL. CDR3 bases: TGTGCCAGTGGAGGGACAGCGCTTAACACTGAAGCTTTCCTT.

Notes on this clonotype: One end of the junction is discordant with germline, which a read error may explain. The gene calls are TRBV6-2 or TRBV6-3 and TRBJ2-1; possibly TRBD2 for D (5 bases). The CDR3 length is 14 residues. The germline CDR1 and CDR2 sequences are MNHEY and SVGEGT. CDR3 bases: TGTGCCAGCAGTTACAGTCCTAGCTTCGGTGAGCGGTTCTTC. It translates to CASSYSPSFGERFF.

The V and J genes are TRBV20-1 and TRBJ2-7, with a tentative D call TRBD1 (6 bases). This CDR3 is 13 amino acids long. Between the trimmed V and J ends, which lost 6 bases and 5 bases, there was a span of 17 bases. CDR1 is DFQATT and CDR2 is SNEGSKA in the germline V gene (reference sequence). For the CDR3, the DNA is TGCAGTGCAAAAGACGCCAGGGGAAACGAGCAGTACTTC. It yields the protein CSAKDARGNEQYF.

This clonotype was picked up a small number of times. The chain is built from TRBV18 and TRBJ2-5; D is unclear. This CDR3 is built from 14 residues. Germline V gives CDR1 KGHSH, CDR2 LQKENI. The V end was cut by 2 bases, the J end by 1 base, with 8 bases between. The CDR3 DNA reads TGTGCCAGCTCACCAACAGTGAGCCAAGAGACCCAGTACTTC. This gives the protein CASSPTVSQETQYF.

This clonotype has a handful of counts. This rearrangement joins TRBV6-2 or TRBV6-3 to TRBJ2-7, with 8 positions matching TRBD2. This CDR3 contains 14 residues. From germline, CDR1 is MNHEY and CDR2 SVGEGT. After removal of 6 bases from V and 7 bases from J, the junction contained 11 bases not matched to a gene. DNA for the CDR3: TGTGCCAGCAGGCCCCGGCGGGAGGCTAAGGAGCAGTACTTC. Its translation: CASRPRREAKEQYF.

In its sample, this clonotype was seen many times. The gene calls are TRBV6-1 and TRBJ2-7; 12 bases align to TRBD2. Germline CDR1 is MNHNS and CDR2 is SASEGT. The CDR3 is made up of 15 amino acids. The V segment lost 5 bases and the J segment 4 bases; nucleotides outside the gene matches: 6. In DNA form, the CDR3 reads TGTGCCAGCAGTCCCGGGACTAGCGGGTCGTACGAGCAGTACTTC. This translates into CASSPGTSGSYEQYF.

V gene TRBV5-1 combines with J gene TRBJ2-1; D is possibly TRBD1 (5 bases). CDR1 and CDR2 from the germline V gene are SGHRS and YFSETQ. The CDR3 is 18 residues long. Trimming left V 0 bases short and J 0 bases short, with 16 bases between. The CDR3 is CASSLAGRARSSYNEQFF. The CDR3 nucleotides are TGCGCCAGCAGCTTGGCGGGCAGGGCGAGGAGCTCCTACAATGAGCAGTTCTTC.